The source of this T cell receptor (beta chain) is a study of T cell changes during pregnancy in multiple sclerosis. The CDR3 length is 16 residues. The germline V gene has CDR1 MRHNA and CDR2 SNTAGT. The V and J ends lost 10 bases and 2 bases, in that order; junction bases with no gene match: 13. Using immunoSEQ multiplex PCR, the repertoire was profiled, and TCRdb retains in-frame clones only, with some absent. The sample has 100,000 or so clones; 90% are singletons. The receptor's source is a female donor in good health, enrolled as a control in a pregnancy study. Sequenced here: peripheral blood, sampled in the second trimester of pregnancy. The V gene is TRBV6-4, the J gene TRBJ2-2; 7 nucleotides line up with TRBD2. The CDR3 nucleotides are TGTGCCACCCTTACGGGGCTAGCGGATAACACCGGGGAGCTGTTTTTT. The encoded protein is CATLTGLADNTGELFF.